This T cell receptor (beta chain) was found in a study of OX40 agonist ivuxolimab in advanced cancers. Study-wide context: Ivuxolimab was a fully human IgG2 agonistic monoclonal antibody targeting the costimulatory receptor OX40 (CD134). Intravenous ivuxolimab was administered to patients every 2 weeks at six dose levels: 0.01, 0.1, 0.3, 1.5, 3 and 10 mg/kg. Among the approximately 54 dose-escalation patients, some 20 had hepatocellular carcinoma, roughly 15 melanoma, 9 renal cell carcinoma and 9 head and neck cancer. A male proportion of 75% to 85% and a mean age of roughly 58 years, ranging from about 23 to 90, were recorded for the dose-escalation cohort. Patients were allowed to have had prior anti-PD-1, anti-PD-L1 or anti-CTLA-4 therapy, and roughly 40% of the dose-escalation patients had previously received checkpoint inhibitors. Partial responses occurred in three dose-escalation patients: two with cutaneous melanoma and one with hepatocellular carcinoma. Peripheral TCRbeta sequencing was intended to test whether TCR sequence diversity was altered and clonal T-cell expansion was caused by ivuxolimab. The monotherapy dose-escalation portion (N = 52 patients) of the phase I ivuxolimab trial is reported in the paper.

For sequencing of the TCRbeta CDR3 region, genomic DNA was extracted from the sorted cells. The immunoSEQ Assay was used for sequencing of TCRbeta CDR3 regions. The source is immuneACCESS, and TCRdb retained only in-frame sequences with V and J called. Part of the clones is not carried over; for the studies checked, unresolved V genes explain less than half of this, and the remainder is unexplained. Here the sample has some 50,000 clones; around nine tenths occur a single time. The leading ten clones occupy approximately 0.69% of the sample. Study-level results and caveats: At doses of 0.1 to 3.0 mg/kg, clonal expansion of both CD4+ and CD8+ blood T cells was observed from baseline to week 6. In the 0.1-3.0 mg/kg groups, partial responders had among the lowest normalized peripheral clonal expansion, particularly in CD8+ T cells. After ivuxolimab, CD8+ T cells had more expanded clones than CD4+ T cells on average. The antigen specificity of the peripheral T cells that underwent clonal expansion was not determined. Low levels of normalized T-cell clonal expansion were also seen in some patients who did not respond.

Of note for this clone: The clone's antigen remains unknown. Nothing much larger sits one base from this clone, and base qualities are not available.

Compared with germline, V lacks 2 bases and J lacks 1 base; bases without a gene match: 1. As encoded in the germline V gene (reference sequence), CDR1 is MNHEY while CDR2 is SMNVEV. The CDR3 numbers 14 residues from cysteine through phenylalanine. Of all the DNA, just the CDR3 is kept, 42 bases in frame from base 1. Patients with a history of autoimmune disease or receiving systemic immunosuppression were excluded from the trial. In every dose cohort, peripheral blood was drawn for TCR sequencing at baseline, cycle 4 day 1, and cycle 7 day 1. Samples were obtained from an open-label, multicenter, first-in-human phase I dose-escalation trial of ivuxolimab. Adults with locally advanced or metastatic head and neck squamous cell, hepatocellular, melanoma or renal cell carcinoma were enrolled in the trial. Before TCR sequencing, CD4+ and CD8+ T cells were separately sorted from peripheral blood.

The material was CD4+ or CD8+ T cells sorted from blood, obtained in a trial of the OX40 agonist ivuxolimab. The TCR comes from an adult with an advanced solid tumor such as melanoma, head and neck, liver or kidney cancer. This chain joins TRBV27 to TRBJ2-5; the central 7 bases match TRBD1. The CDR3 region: CASSLRGRQETQYF. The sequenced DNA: TGTGCCAGCAGTTTAAGGGGGCGCCAAGAGACCCAGTACTTC.